This entry lists 22 T cell receptor beta chains sequenced from one sample in a study of stem cell transplantation in POMP-related autoinflammatory disease. Profiled with immunoSEQ multiplex PCR; TCRdb holds only in-frame clones, not every one. Here the sample spans approximately 65,000 clones, approximately 90% being singletons. Source: CD4+ T cells from PBMCs, taken after stem cell transplantation. The receptors here all came from a human patient with POMP-related autoinflammation and immune dysregulation (PRAID). Some of these T cells may belong to the graft donor.

CDR3 region: CASSLPPGGYTF. CDR3 bases: TGTGCCAGCAGTTTGCCGCCGGGGGGCTACACCTTC. This chain joins TRBV12-3 or TRBV12-4 and TRBJ1-2; D gene ambiguous. V lost 3 bases to trimming and J lost 8 bases, with 10 bases between them. The length of the CDR3 is 12 residues.

The gene calls are TRBV28 and TRBJ2-1; D call uncertain. Trimming pared 5 bases from V and 1 base from J, leaving 6 bases between. The germline gives CDR1 MDHEN, CDR2 SYDVKM. The CDR3 contains 13 residues. This CDR3 is CASSPASYNEQFF. The DNA of the CDR3 is TGTGCCAGCAGTCCCGCTTCCTACAATGAGCAGTTCTTC.

The rearrangement uses TRBV28 and TRBJ1-4; D not certain. V lost 8 bases and J 0 bases, leaving 10 bases between the germline ends. The germline CDR1 and CDR2 sequences are MDHEN and SYDVKM. This CDR3 has 14 amino acids. This CDR3 reads CASFGRSTNEKLFF. In nucleotides, the CDR3 is TGTGCCAGCTTTGGGAGGTCAACTAATGAAAAACTGTTTTTT.

This chain links TRBV7-9 with TRBJ2-7; D gene uncertain. The CDR3 has 14 residues. The V and J ends lost 3 bases and 2 bases respectively, with 11 bases between them. Per the germline V gene, CDR1 is SEHNR and CDR2 is FQNEAQ (reference sequence). The DNA of the CDR3 is TGTGCCAGCAGCTTGAGTTACGGAACCTACGAGCAGTACGTC. Protein: CASSLSYGTYEQYV.

The genes are TRBV18 and TRBJ1-1, with a tentative D call TRBD1 (5 bases). The CDR3 sequence is 12 residues long. From germline, CDR1 is KGHSH and CDR2 LQKENI. V was shortened by 3 bases and J by 11 bases, with 13 bases between the two germline ends. CDR3 loop: CASSPGAPRAFF. Here the CDR3 DNA reads TGTGCCAGCTCACCCGGGGCCCCTAGGGCTTTCTTT.

The chain uses TRBV3-1 (or the pseudogene TRBV3-2) and TRBJ2-2; tentatively, D is TRBD1 or TRBD2 (5 bases each). V shed 1 base and J shed 2 bases, with 23 bases lying between them. The CDR3 has 20 residues. Germline CDR1 is LGHDT and CDR2 is YNNKEL (reference sequence). CDR3 in DNA: TGTGCCAGCAGCCAAGTAGGTTGGGGACGGGGTGGCTACAACACCGGGGAGCTGTTTTTT. Translating gives CASSQVGWGRGGYNTGELFF.

This clone was observed once. The chain uses TRBV5-6 and TRBJ1-1; weak D call: TRBD1 (6 bases). This CDR3 has 14 amino acids. The ends were cut back, 2 bases at V and 2 bases at J, with 10 bases in the middle. Germline V CDR1 and CDR2: SGHDT, YYEEEE. CDR3 DNA sequence: TGTGCCAGCAGCTTTCCAGGGGTTAACACTGAAGCTTTCTTT. The encoded protein is CASSFPGVNTEAFF.

The gene calls are TRBV5-1 and TRBJ2-5; tentatively, D is TRBD1 or TRBD2 (5 bases each). Trimming took off 3 bases at V and 4 bases at J, with 25 bases between the two ends. CDR1 and CDR2 from the germline V gene are SGHRS and YFSETQ. The CDR3 totals 18 residues. CDR3 amino acids: CASSYPTGGKFGGETQYF. CDR3 nucleotides: TGCGCCAGCAGCTACCCCACGGGTGGGAAGTTTGGGGGAGAGACCCAGTACTTC.

V usage is TRBV6-5 and J usage is TRBJ1-2, with a possible D match to TRBD1 (6 bases). Germline loops: CDR1 MNHEY, CDR2 SVGAGI. Deletions cut 2 bases from V and 6 bases from J, with 7 bases between. This CDR3 has 12 amino acids. The DNA for the CDR3 is TGTGCCAGCAGTTACAGGGGGGATGGCTACACCTTC. It translates to CASSYRGDGYTF.

The sample holds a few counts of this clone. In the same sample, other DNA sequences code for this CDR3. The chain is built from TRBV7-2 and TRBJ2-2; D gene unclear. V was pared by 2 bases and J by 4 bases, with 5 bases between. The CDR3 is made up of 13 amino acids. The germline CDR1 and CDR2 sequences are SGHTA and FQGNSA. The CDR3 sequence is CASSLRVTGELFF. The CDR3 DNA reads TGTGCCAGCAGCTTAAGGGTCACCGGGGAGCTGTTTTTT. Together with reference TRBV7-2 and TRBJ2-2, the CDR3 gives the full variable domain: GAGVSQSPSNKVTEKGKDVELRCDPISGHTALYWYRQSLGQGLEFLIYFQGNSAPDKSGLPSDRFSAERTGGSVSTLTIQRTQQEDSAVYLCASSLRVTGELFFGEGSRLTVL.

J is TRBJ2-1 and V is TRBV9, with D uncertain. V was cut by 0 bases and J by 4 bases, with 5 bases left in between. The CDR3 is 13 residues long. The germline gives CDR1 SGDLS, CDR2 YYNGEE. The CDR3 coding sequence is TGTGCCAGCAGCGTAGGCCCGTACAATGAGCAGTTCTTC. Translating gives CASSVGPYNEQFF.

V gene TRBV5-4 combines with J gene TRBJ2-7; the D gene is possibly TRBD1 (6 bases). This CDR3 region has 13 residues. The V end was cut by 1 base, the J end by 6 bases, with 11 bases between. In germline, CDR1 is SGHNT, CDR2 YYREEE (reference sequence). The DNA for the CDR3 is TGTGCCAGCAGCTTGTGGTCACAGGGCGAGCAGTACGTC. It is translated as CASSLWSQGEQYV.

The chain has TRBV28 and TRBJ2-7, with 16 bases identical to TRBD2. CDR1 is MDHEN, CDR2 SYDVKM, per germline. This CDR3 region has 19 residues. The junction had 12 bases not matched to a gene; V was cut back by 6 bases and J by 1 base. CDR3 residues: CASSPYPGLAGGPSYEQYF. As DNA, the CDR3 is TGTGCCAGCAGCCCATATCCGGGACTAGCGGGAGGGCCGTCCTACGAGCAGTACTTC.

The chain joins TRBV25-1 to TRBJ2-5; 8 bases are a match to TRBD1. CDR1 and CDR2 from the germline V gene are MGHDK and SYGVNS. With V trimmed by 5 bases and J by 1 base, 3 bases remained unmatched. There are 14 residues in the CDR3. CDR3 residues: CASSKTGGQETQYF. CDR3 nucleotide sequence: TGTGCCAGCAGTAAAACAGGGGGCCAAGAGACCCAGTACTTC.

The chain couples TRBV9 to TRBJ1-5; no clear D. The CDR3 is 15 amino acids. Germline V gene data show CDR1 as SGDLS and CDR2 as YYNGEE. V was cut by 0 bases and J by 0 bases, with 7 bases left in between. The CDR3 protein is CASSVEGNSNQPQHF. The CDR3, as DNA: TGTGCCAGCAGCGTAGAGGGCAATAGCAATCAGCCCCAGCATTTT.

This chain links TRBV5-1 with TRBJ2-5, with D possibly TRBD1 on 5 matching bases. Trimming removed 7 bases at V and 3 bases at J, with 13 bases between. CDR1 and CDR2 from the germline V gene are SGHRS and YFSETQ. CDR3 size: 13 residues. The CDR3 DNA follows: TGCGCCAGCCAGTGGGCCAGGGAAGAGACCCAGTACTTC. Protein sequence: CASQWAREETQYF.

The V call is TRBV4-1, the J call TRBJ2-1; no definite D call. Trimming removed 2 bases from V and 0 bases from J, with 14 bases in between. Germline V CDR1 and CDR2: MGHRA, YSYEKL. The CDR3 runs to 17 residues. In DNA, the CDR3 is TGCGCCAGCAGCCAACTTCCCCGTCTCCGCTCCTACAATGAGCAGTTCTTC. It codes for CASSQLPRLRSYNEQFF.

This chain uses TRBV6-5 with TRBJ1-6, with D possibly being TRBD1 (5 bases). Per germline, CDR1 MNHEY and CDR2 SVGAGI. The CDR3 sequence is 14 residues long. Trimming shortened V by 6 bases and J by 7 bases, and 13 bases separated the two germline ends. The CDR3 protein is CASRIQVPNSPLHF. The CDR3 DNA reads as TGTGCCAGCAGGATACAGGTCCCGAATTCACCCCTCCACTTT.

This clone is a singleton in its sample. V and J are TRBV7-9 and TRBJ1-2; a weak D match, TRBD1 (5 bases). The germline V gene encodes CDR1 SEHNR and CDR2 FQNEAQ (reference sequence). The CDR3 covers 14 residues. Trimming removed 4 bases at V and 2 bases at J, with 11 bases between. CDR3 sequence (DNA): TGTGCCAGCAGCTCTAAGCCAGGGAACTATGGCTACACCTTC. Its protein product is CASSSKPGNYGYTF.

J is TRBJ1-6 and V is TRBV6-1; perhaps TRBD1 as D (6 bases). The CDR3 covers 17 residues. Germline V gene data show CDR1 as MNHNS and CDR2 as SASEGT. Trimming took 4 bases from V and 0 from J, leaving 13 bases between them. Here the CDR3 reads CASSGGTFRSYNSPLHF. In DNA form, the CDR3 reads TGTGCCAGCAGTGGGGGGACATTCCGCTCCTATAATTCACCCCTCCACTTT.

This clone was detected once. V and J are TRBV18 and TRBJ2-1, with D maybe TRBD2 (6 bases). Trimming stripped 6 bases from V and 5 bases from J, with 20 bases between. The CDR3 consists of 16 residues. Looked up from germline, CDR1 is KGHSH and CDR2 is LQKENI. The CDR3 DNA follows: TGTGCCAGCTCCCGGTACGGTCCGCGGGGCCACAATGAGCAGTTCTTC. Protein: CASSRYGPRGHNEQFF.

The CDR3 coding sequence is TGCGCCAGCAGCCAAGAACCCCAGCGGGGGGGCCTCGGGGAGCTGTTTTTT. Its protein is CASSQEPQRGGLGELFF. The chain uses TRBV4-1 and TRBJ2-2; TRBD2 matches at 10 bases. V shed 0 bases, J shed 7 bases, and the junction held 8 bases outside the gene matches. CDR1 and CDR2 (germline): MGHRA, YSYEKL. CDR3 length: 17 amino acids.